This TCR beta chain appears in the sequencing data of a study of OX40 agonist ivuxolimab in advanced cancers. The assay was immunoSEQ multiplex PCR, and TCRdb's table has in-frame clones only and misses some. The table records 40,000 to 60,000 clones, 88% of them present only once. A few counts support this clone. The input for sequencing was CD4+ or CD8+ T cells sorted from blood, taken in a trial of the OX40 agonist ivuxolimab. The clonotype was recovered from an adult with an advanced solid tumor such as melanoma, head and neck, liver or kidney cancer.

The CDR3 DNA reads as TGTGCCAGCTCACCCGCCATGGGACAGAGCTATGGCTACACCTTC. Residues: CASSPAMGQSYGYTF. The chain recombines TRBV18 with TRBJ1-2, with TRBD1 identical over 7 bases. The CDR3 is 15 residues long. Looked up from germline, CDR1 is KGHSH and CDR2 is LQKENI. Trimming cost V 3 bases and J 4 bases; bases outside gene matches: 8.